The 30 T cell receptor beta chains below were found in one sample sequenced in a study of memory CD4+ T cells and cytomegalovirus serostatus. The sort gate was single viable CD3+CD4+CD8-CD45RO+ cells for memory CD4+ T cells. TCRdb's table, derived via immunoSEQ multiplex PCR, lists solely in-frame clones and lacks some. Of 48,000 or so clones in the sample, 78% were seen once. Material for sequencing was memory CD4+ T cells from blood. Source of these receptors: an adult in good health and CMV-seronegative.

The V gene is TRBV7-6, the J gene TRBJ1-1, with D perhaps matching TRBD1 (5 bases). Between the trimmed V and J ends, which lost 5 bases and 1 base, there was a span of 11 bases. The length of the CDR3 is 14 residues. Looked up from germline, CDR1 is SGHVS and CDR2 is FNYEAQ. The CDR3 protein is CASSLRVGNTEAFF. CDR3 bases: TGTGCCAGCAGCCTCAGGGTGGGGAACACTGAAGCTTTCTTT.

The chain combines TRBV15 with TRBJ1-1; unclear D gene. The CDR3 extends over 14 amino acids. Germline V gene lookup returns CDR1 LNHNV and CDR2 YYDKDF (reference sequence). The V end lost 4 bases, the J end lost 4 bases, and 13 bases lay between the germline ends. The CDR3 DNA sequence: TGTGCCACCAGCACCGCGGGCGGACGCACTGAAGCTTTCTTT. This encodes CATSTAGGRTEAFF.

This clone was detected a few times. This chain connects TRBV19 to TRBJ1-2, with 7 positions matching TRBD1. The germline CDR1 and CDR2 sequences are LNHDA and SQIVND (reference sequence). Trimming removed 6 bases from V and 6 bases from J; junction bases left unmatched: 7. The CDR3 is 13 amino acids. The CDR3, as DNA: TGTGCCAGTAGGCAAAACAGGGGTGATGGCTACACCTTC. Encoded protein: CASRQNRGDGYTF.

The rearrangement uses TRBV28 and TRBJ1-6, with 10 bases matching TRBD1. This CDR3 spans 17 amino acids. Losses at the gene ends were 4 bases for V and 8 bases for J; bases not matched to a gene: 11. The V gene's germline CDR1 is MDHEN and CDR2 SYDVKM. The CDR3 spells CASSSAADRGWYSPLHF. CDR3 bases: TGTGCCAGCAGTTCCGCGGCGGACAGGGGGTGGTATTCACCCCTCCACTTT.

By sample fraction, this clone is medium-sized. This sequence joins TRBV4-2 and TRBJ1-6; no definite D call. In germline, CDR1 is LGHNA, CDR2 YNFKEQ. Deletions cut 4 bases from V and 0 bases from J, with 13 bases between. CDR3 length: 17 residues. The CDR3 DNA reads TGTGCCAGCAGCCCGGACTTAACAAGCTCCTATAATTCACCCCTCCACTTT. This encodes CASSPDLTSSYNSPLHF.

This chain connects TRBV11-2 to TRBJ2-7, with D perhaps TRBD1 (6 bases). The CDR3 covers 18 residues. Germline V CDR1 and CDR2: SGHAT, FQNNGV. The V and J ends lost 6 bases and 3 bases respectively, with 27 bases between them. For the CDR3, the DNA is TGTGCCAGCAGAACCTTGCAGGGGCGGAAGGGCGGACGCTACGAGCAGTACTTC. Translated: CASRTLQGRKGGRYEQYF.

CDR3 nucleotides: TGTGCCAGCTCACCACCGTTAGCGGGGGGGCCTCAAGAGACCCAGTACTTC. Its translation: CASSPPLAGGPQETQYF. The chain has TRBV18 and TRBJ2-5; 11 bases are shared with TRBD2. Germline V gene data show CDR1 as KGHSH and CDR2 as LQKENI. The V gene end was trimmed by 0 bases and the J gene end by 2 bases; junction bases not matched to a gene: 5. CDR3 size: 17 residues.

The chain recombines TRBV5-1 with TRBJ2-7; TRBD1 aligns across 12 bases. Per germline, CDR1 SGHRS and CDR2 YFSETQ. CDR3 length equals 15 residues. J was trimmed by 5 bases and V by 0 bases; bases with no gene match: 3. The DNA of the CDR3 is TGCGCCAGCAGCTTGGCCGGGACAGGGGGCCACGAGCAGTACTTC. Amino acids: CASSLAGTGGHEQYF.

This chain uses TRBV14 with TRBJ1-2; D is possibly TRBD1 (5 bases). V was shortened by 1 base and J by 6 bases, with 15 bases between the two germline ends. The CDR3 has 15 amino acids. The germline V gene encodes CDR1 SGHDN and CDR2 FVKESK. For the CDR3, the DNA is TGTGCCAGCAGCCAAGGGGGCATGATTCTCGATGGCTACACCTTC. Protein sequence: CASSQGGMILDGYTF.

This clone has more than one count but fewer than ten. The V gene is TRBV30, the J gene TRBJ1-1; 10 nucleotides align to TRBD1. Germline trimming cut 0 bases from V and 10 bases from J; bases unmatched to any gene: 2. Germline V lookup: CDR1 GTSNPN, CDR2 SVGIG (reference sequence). CDR3 length: 12 residues. The CDR3 DNA sequence: TGTGCCTGGAGTGTTGACAGGGGGCGAGCTTTCTTT. It encodes CAWSVDRGRAFF.

This sequence joins TRBV28 and TRBJ1-2; the D gene is possibly TRBD1 (6 bases). This CDR3 has 13 residues. V was pared by 8 bases and J by 3 bases, with 13 bases between. Germline V gene lookup returns CDR1 MDHEN and CDR2 SYDVKM. For the CDR3, the DNA is TGTGCCAGCGCGGGGGGGCAGCACTATGGCTACACCTTC. The encoded protein is CASAGGQHYGYTF.

The rearrangement links TRBV5-1 to TRBJ2-3; D tentatively fits TRBD1 or TRBD2 (5 bases each). The CDR3 spans 14 residues. Trimming pared 2 bases from V and 2 bases from J, leaving 9 bases between. The germline CDR1 and CDR2 sequences are SGHRS and YFSETQ. The DNA of the CDR3 is TGCGCCAGCAGCTTTAGGGACCTCACAGATACGCAGTATTTT. It translates to CASSFRDLTDTQYF.

This clone was seen a handful of times. The CDR3: CAITPTQGLDYGYTF. DNA for the CDR3: TGTGCCATCACACCTACACAGGGTTTAGACTATGGCTACACCTTC. This chain joins TRBV10-3 and TRBJ1-2; D may be TRBD1 (6 bases). CDR1 and CDR2 from the germline V gene are ENHRY and SYGVKD. V was trimmed by 7 bases and J by 3 bases, leaving 18 bases between them. The CDR3 length is 15 residues.

The chain is built from TRBV6-5 and TRBJ2-7, with 7 bases aligning to TRBD1. The V segment lost 5 bases and the J segment 6 bases; nucleotides outside the gene matches: 7. Per germline, CDR1 MNHEY and CDR2 SVGAGI. The CDR3 runs to 13 residues. As DNA, the CDR3 is TGTGCCAGCAGTCTTTCCAGGGGGTTCGAGCAGTACTTC. It specifies CASSLSRGFEQYF.

The chain carries TRBV29-1 and TRBJ2-1; 11 bases are a match to TRBD1. V shed 5 bases, J shed 6 bases, and the junction held 6 bases outside the gene matches. Germline V gene data show CDR1 as SQVTM and CDR2 as ANQGSEA. This CDR3 is built from 14 residues. CDR3 nucleotide sequence: TGCAGCGTTTTCCCGGGACAGGGGGTCAATGAGCAGTTCTTC. Translating gives CSVFPGQGVNEQFF.

For this clone: An end of the junction differs from the germline gene, which may be a read error. The chain recombines TRBV2 with TRBJ2-7; 7 nucleotides align to TRBD1. The CDR3 is 13 residues long. CDR1 and CDR2 (germline): SNHLY, FYNNEI. The CDR3 region is CASSDVGTAPLAF. Here the CDR3 DNA reads TGTGCCAGCAGTGACGTCGGGACAGCCCCACTCGCCTTC.

The chain carries TRBV4-2 and TRBJ1-1, with D possibly matching TRBD1 (6 bases). The ends were cut back, 4 bases at V and 10 bases at J, with 16 bases in the middle. Looked up from germline, CDR1 is LGHNA and CDR2 is YNFKEQ. The CDR3 covers 13 residues. CDR3 loop: CASSPPNDRRAFF. The CDR3 nucleotides read TGTGCCAGCAGCCCCCCCAACGACAGGAGAGCTTTCTTT.

CDR3 amino acids: CASSIRLPTQGRYWSEGYTF. The CDR3 DNA reads as TGTGCCAGTAGTATCAGGTTGCCGACACAGGGGCGGTATTGGAGTGAAGGCTACACCTTC. This chain links TRBV19 with TRBJ1-2; 7 bases are a match to TRBD1. The ends lost 3 bases at V and 8 bases at J; junction bases unmatched: 27. CDR3 length: 20 amino acids. The germline V gene has CDR1 LNHDA and CDR2 SQIVND (reference sequence). The whole variable domain, remainder taken from reference TRBV19 and TRBJ1-2, is DGGITQSPKYLFRKEGQNVTLSCEQNLNHDAMYWYRQDPGQGLRLIYYSQIVNDFQKGDIAEGYSVSREKKESFPLTVTSAQKNPTAFYLCASSIRLPTQGRYWSEGYTFGSGTRLTVV.

The CDR3 protein is CASSLTRLTEAFF. CDR3 coding DNA: TGTGCCAGCAGCTTAACCCGGCTCACTGAAGCTTTCTTT. The gene calls are TRBV7-9 and TRBJ1-1, with D uncertain. V was shortened by 2 bases and J by 4 bases, with 8 bases between the two germline ends. The CDR3 covers 13 residues. Germline CDR1 is SEHNR and CDR2 is FQNEAQ (reference sequence).

In DNA form, the CDR3 reads TGTGCCAGCAGTCTAGGGGGCGCGGGCTCCTACAATGAGCAGTTCTTC. Its protein product is CASSLGGAGSYNEQFF. J is TRBJ2-1 and V is TRBV28, with 7 positions matching TRBD1. Germline CDR1 reads MDHEN; CDR2 reads SYDVKM. This CDR3 contains 16 residues. V shed 5 bases, J shed 0 bases, and the junction held 7 bases outside the gene matches.

This rearrangement joins TRBV27 to TRBJ1-6, with D tentatively TRBD1 (6 bases). V lost 7 bases, J lost 10 bases, and 17 bases lay in between. This CDR3 contains 14 residues. Germline assignment: CDR1 MNHEY and CDR2 SMNVEV (reference sequence). CDR3 in DNA: TGTGCCAGCACTACCCTGCGGGGGCGATCACCCCTCCACTTT. This codes for CASTTLRGRSPLHF.

This chain connects TRBV4-1 to TRBJ2-1, with 11 nucleotides matching TRBD2. V lost 1 base and J lost 0; bases outside the gene matches: 8. Germline CDR1 MGHRA, CDR2 YSYEKL. This CDR3 is 19 amino acids long. The chain's CDR3 is CASSQVGLAGGSSYNEQFF. The CDR3 DNA reads TGCGCCAGCAGCCAAGTCGGGCTAGCGGGGGGAAGCTCCTACAATGAGCAGTTCTTC.

The rearrangement joins TRBV27 to TRBJ1-2; D is possibly TRBD1 (5 bases). CDR1 is MNHEY and CDR2 is SMNVEV in the germline V gene (reference sequence). With 3 bases removed from V and 3 bases from J, the gap between germline ends came to 11 bases. The CDR3 length is 14 residues. CDR3 sequence: CASSFSGADYGYTF. DNA of the CDR3: TGTGCCAGCAGTTTCTCCGGGGCCGACTATGGCTACACCTTC.

The chain couples TRBV19 to TRBJ1-1, with D possibly being TRBD1 (5 bases). The CDR3 contains 14 residues. V was trimmed by 4 bases and J by 2 bases, leaving 11 bases between them. Germline CDR1 is LNHDA and CDR2 is SQIVND (reference sequence). CDR3 region: CASSSRQGNTEAFF. For the CDR3, the DNA is TGTGCCAGTAGTAGCCGGCAGGGCAACACTGAAGCTTTCTTT.

CDR3 in amino acids: CASSHPLTSGGLYF. CDR3 DNA: TGCGCCAGCAGCCATCCCCTTACTAGCGGGGGTCTTTACTTC. This chain links TRBV4-1 with TRBJ2-7, with 11 nucleotides matching TRBD2. Germline CDR1 and CDR2: MGHRA and YSYEKL. The CDR3 has 14 residues. Trimming cost V 3 bases and J 13 bases; bases outside gene matches: 11.

The J gene is TRBJ1-1, the V gene TRBV25-1; D remains unclear. Germline V gene sequence: CDR1 MGHDK, CDR2 SYGVNS. The CDR3 totals 14 residues. With 3 bases removed from V and 4 bases from J, the gap between germline ends came to 12 bases. The CDR3 here is CASSEGGGSTEAFF. The CDR3 DNA is TGTGCCAGCAGTGAGGGAGGAGGGAGCACTGAAGCTTTCTTT.

The chain is built from TRBV11-2 and TRBJ2-7, with D maybe TRBD1 (6 bases). Trimming stripped 6 bases from V and 7 bases from J, with 13 bases between. This CDR3 has 12 residues. Germline loops: CDR1 SGHAT, CDR2 FQNNGV. The CDR3 loop reads CASSQRTGEQYF. As DNA, the CDR3 is TGTGCCAGCAGTCAACGAACAGGGGAGCAGTACTTC.

This clone appeared once. The chain recombines TRBV28 with TRBJ2-7; the D gene could be TRBD1 or TRBD2 (5 bases each). The CDR3 extends over 14 amino acids. The V end was cut by 6 bases, the J end by 3 bases, with 15 bases between. CDR1 MDHEN and CDR2 SYDVKM come from the germline V gene. CDR3 region: CASSPSLGVYEQYF. The CDR3 DNA reads TGTGCCAGCAGCCCGAGTCTGGGGGTCTACGAGCAGTACTTC.

This clone occurred once. The chain couples TRBV9 to TRBJ2-1, with 16 positions matching TRBD2. Germline values: CDR1 SGDLS, CDR2 YYNGEE. CDR3 length equals 18 residues. The ends lost 4 bases at V and 9 bases at J; junction bases unmatched: 13. CDR3 nucleotide sequence: TGTGCCAGCAGCCCGAGTTTCGGGACTAGCGGGGGGGTTGGTGAGCAGTTCTTC. It codes for CASSPSFGTSGGVGEQFF.

The chain is built from TRBV6-5 and TRBJ2-2; 10 positions match TRBD2. From germline, CDR1 is MNHEY and CDR2 SVGAGI. The CDR3 is 16 amino acids. The V and J ends lost 4 bases and 3 bases, in that order; junction bases with no gene match: 5. CDR3 amino acids: CASSFVAGGYTGELFF. In nucleotides, the CDR3 is TGTGCCAGCAGTTTCGTAGCGGGAGGATACACCGGGGAGCTGTTTTTT.